What follows describes a single TCR beta chain. The sample comes from a study of shared clonotypes between healthy human individuals. Background on the study: The study drew on a couple of women and a few men aged 18 to 49 as donors.

As processed by the authors: Junction-only sequences produced by ImmunoSEQ had no quality scores, so filtering differed. Libraries were prepared by immunoSEQ multiplex PCR; TCRdb keeps only in-frame clonotypes and omits some of them. V, J and clone size were drawn from that table, and D and trimming were deduced from the DNA. The sample has roughly 490,000 clones, approximately 79% seen once. The length of the CDR3 is 14 residues. CDR1 and CDR2 (germline): LGHNA, YSLEER. V was trimmed by 1 base and J by 7 bases, leaving 10 bases between them. This chain connects TRBV4-3 to TRBJ2-2, with unresolved D. The receptor was derived from a woman in her thirties or forties in good health. Some clones in this sample may be carry-over from other donors' samples. The sequencing input was PBMCs. CDR3 sequence: CASSQVVNYGELFF. CDR3 bases: TGCGCCAGCAGCCAAGTCGTAAACTACGGGGAGCTGTTTTTT.